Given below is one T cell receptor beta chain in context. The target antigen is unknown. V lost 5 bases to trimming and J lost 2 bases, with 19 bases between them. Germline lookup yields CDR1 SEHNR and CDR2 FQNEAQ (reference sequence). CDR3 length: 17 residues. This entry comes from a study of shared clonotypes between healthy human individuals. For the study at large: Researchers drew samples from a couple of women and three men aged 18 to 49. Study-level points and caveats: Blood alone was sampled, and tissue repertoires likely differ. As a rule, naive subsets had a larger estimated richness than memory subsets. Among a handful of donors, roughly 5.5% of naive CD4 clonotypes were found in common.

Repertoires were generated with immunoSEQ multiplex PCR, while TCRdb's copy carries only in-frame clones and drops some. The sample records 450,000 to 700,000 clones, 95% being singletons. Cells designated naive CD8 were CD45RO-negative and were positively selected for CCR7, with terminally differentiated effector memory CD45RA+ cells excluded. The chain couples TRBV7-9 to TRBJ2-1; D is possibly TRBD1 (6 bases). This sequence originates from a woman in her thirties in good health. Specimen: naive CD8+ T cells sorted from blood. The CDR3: CASSPHPGQRTYNEQFF. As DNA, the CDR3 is TGTGCCAGCAGCCCGCATCCGGGACAAAGAACCTACAATGAGCAGTTCTTC.